One and the same sample provided the 7 T cell receptor beta chains below, sequenced in a study of breast tumors, draining lymph nodes, adjacent tissues. TCRdb reanalysed the multiplex PCR reads using MiXCR and keeps one entry per CDR3 protein. The sample consists of 150,000 to 200,000 distinct CDR3 sequences, around 35% of them appearing once. Axillary draining lymph nodes of breast cancer patients supplied the node samples. Material: axillary lymph node tissue. Receptors were obtained from a female donor with breast cancer. Some clones in this sample may be carry-over from other donors' samples.

In its sample, this clonotype was seen a few times. V usage is TRBV11-2 and J usage is TRBJ1-1; D is possibly TRBD1 (6 bases). This CDR3 spans 17 amino acids. In germline, CDR1 is SGHAT, CDR2 FQNNGV. V was cut by 1 base and J by 1 base, with 16 bases left in between. The DNA for the CDR3 is TGTGCCAGCAGCTTAGCCCCCCGAGGGGGAGGGAACACTGAAGCTTTCTTT. It specifies CASSLAPRGGGNTEAFF.

This clonotype was seen ten or more times. The V and J genes are TRBV6-6 and TRBJ2-7; 10 bases agree with TRBD1. This CDR3 is 15 amino acids long. J was trimmed by 3 bases and V by 6 bases; bases with no gene match: 8. The germline V gene has CDR1 MNHNY and CDR2 SVGAGI (reference sequence). Written as DNA, the CDR3 is TGTGCCAGCAGCTTTGGGACAGGGGCTCGCTACGAGCAGTACTTC. Translation gives CASSFGTGARYEQYF.

Many counts were recorded for this clonotype. The chain recombines TRBV12-3 or TRBV12-4 with TRBJ1-6; D is unclear. Trimming pared 3 bases from V and 7 bases from J, leaving 10 bases between. The CDR3 has 14 amino acids. The CDR3 DNA reads TGTGCCAGCAGTTTCGGGCAGTTGAATTCACCCCTCCACTTT. This sequence encodes CASSFGQLNSPLHF.

The gene calls are TRBV19 and TRBJ2-1; 8 bases are a match to TRBD1. Germline CDR1 reads LNHDA; CDR2 reads SQIVND (reference sequence). With V trimmed by 7 bases and J by 7 bases, 21 bases remained unmatched. This CDR3 has 18 amino acids. In DNA, the CDR3 is TGTGCCAGTACCGGACGGACAGGGCGAGGGGGCTTGGGGAATGAGCAGTTCTTC. It translates to CASTGRTGRGGLGNEQFF.

The V gene is TRBV18, the J gene TRBJ2-7, with 9 bases that match TRBD1. Trimming took 3 bases from V and 0 from J; bases not matched to a gene: 3. The CDR3 loop spans 15 amino acids. CDR1 is KGHSH, CDR2 LQKENI, per germline. The CDR3 coding sequence is TGTGCCAGCTCACCTGGGACAGGGTCCTCCTACGAGCAGTACTTC. Amino acid sequence: CASSPGTGSSYEQYF. Variable domain in full (rest from reference TRBV18 and TRBJ2-7): NAGVMQNPRHLVRRRGQEARLRCSPMKGHSHVYWYRQLPEEGLKFMVYLQKENIIDESGMPKERFSAEFPKEGPSILRIQQVVRGDSAAYFCASSPGTGSSYEQYFGPGTRLTVT.

Regarding this clonotype: At one end the junction does not follow the germline gene, possibly because of a read error. V and J are TRBV20-1 and TRBJ1-6; D unresolved. Germline assignment: CDR1 DFQATT and CDR2 SNEGSKA (reference sequence). This CDR3 has 14 amino acids. In nucleotides, the CDR3 is TGCAGTGCAACGGACTGGTCCTATAATTCCCCCCTCCACTTT. It codes for CSATDWSYNSPLHF.

In the case of this clonotype: A much larger clone differs from this one at a single base, so this may be a read error. The rearrangement links TRBV4-2 to TRBJ2-3; a possible D gene is TRBD1 (5 bases). This CDR3 is built from 16 residues. Germline CDR1 and CDR2: LGHNA and YNFKEQ. The CDR3 is CASSQQWQGIWDTQCF. CDR3 sequence (DNA): TGTGCCAGCAGCCAACAGTGGCAGGGAATCTGGGATACGCAGTGTTTT.